Given below is one T cell receptor (beta chain) in context. The antigen remains unidentified. The hyperthyroidism was newly diagnosed and had lasted under 2 months; the patients were aged 18 to 65. Investigators excluded patients with uncontrolled infection, other autoimmune disease, pregnancy or lactation. This sample was taken from a study of T cells in Graves' hyperthyroidism and ophthalmopathy. Study-level results: Blood also held most thyroid clonotypes expanded beyond 0.001.

Amplification targeted TCR beta CDR3 regions from RNA transcripts. When the TCR CDR3 underwent first-round RT-PCR, the HTBI primer set was used. TCRdb reanalysed the multiplex PCR reads using MiXCR and keeps one entry per CDR3 protein. The data show fewer than 450,000 distinct CDR3 sequences, with about 18% seen just once and approximately 33% held by the top ten. The TCR sequence derives from a woman younger than 45 with Graves' hyperthyroidism that later progressed to Graves' ophthalmopathy. The source material was blood.

CDR3 in DNA: TGTGCCAGCAGGGGACTAGCGGGGGGTCTAAGCTCCTACAATGAGCAGTTCTTC. This encodes CASRGLAGGLSSYNEQFF. This sequence joins TRBV27 and TRBJ2-1, with 15 bases fitting TRBD2. The CDR3 covers 18 residues. In germline, CDR1 is MNHEY, CDR2 SMNVEV (reference sequence). The J segment lost 0 bases and the V segment lost 6 bases, leaving 6 bases of the junction unmatched.